These 26 T cell receptor beta chains were sequenced from one sample in a study of cytomegalovirus exposure and HLA in healthy donors. Researchers ran the PCR with 60 Vbeta and 13 Jbeta primers. Assay used: immunoSEQ multiplex PCR; TCRdb lists only in-frame clones, some missing. Of 75,000 to 100,000 clones in the sample, approximately 64% were seen once. Material for sequencing was PBMCs. Receptors were obtained from a man in his sixties in good health and CMV-seronegative.

CDR3 sequence: CASAIGYGGSAFF. The CDR3 DNA reads TGTGCCAGCGCTATTGGGTACGGAGGCTCAGCTTTCTTT. This chain uses TRBV5-4 with TRBJ1-1; D gene uncertain. CDR3 size: 13 residues. V was cut by 7 bases and J by 10 bases, with 20 bases left in between. Germline assignment: CDR1 SGHNT and CDR2 YYREEE (reference sequence).

The V and J genes are TRBV27 and TRBJ1-3; TRBD1 is a possible D gene (6 bases). This CDR3 comprises 16 residues. The V end lost 5 bases, the J end lost 2 bases, and 16 bases lay between the germline ends. The germline gives CDR1 MNHEY, CDR2 SMNVEV (reference sequence). CDR3: CASSTLQGRTGNTIYF. The CDR3 DNA is TGTGCCAGCAGTACCCTACAGGGCAGGACTGGAAACACCATATATTTT.

On this clone itself: This same CDR3 is encoded by further DNA sequences in the sample. This chain uses TRBV7-3 with TRBJ2-1; TRBD2 matches at 13 bases. Germline lookup yields CDR1 SGHTA and CDR2 FQGTGA. With 5 bases clipped from V and 4 bases from J, the junction kept 2 bases outside the gene matches. The CDR3 contains 15 residues. The CDR3 DNA is TGTGCCAGCAGCCCGACTAGCGGGAGGTACAATGAGCAGTTCTTC. It is translated as CASSPTSGRYNEQFF.

This chain uses TRBV9 with TRBJ1-3; D might be TRBD1 (6 bases). Between the trimmed V and J ends, which lost 7 bases and 3 bases, there was a span of 20 bases. The germline V gene encodes CDR1 SGDLS and CDR2 YYNGEE. The CDR3 runs to 16 residues. The CDR3 protein is CASGGGGRSRGNTIYF. The DNA of the CDR3 is TGTGCCAGCGGAGGGGGGGGGAGGAGCCGTGGAAACACCATATATTTT.

This clone was seen a single time. Mismatch with germline at one junction end may stem from a read error. The chain carries TRBV7-7 and TRBJ1-1, with D perhaps TRBD1 (6 bases). The CDR3 runs 16 residues. CDR1 is SSHAT, CDR2 FNYEAQ, per germline (reference sequence). The CDR3 here is CASSLVGQSINTEAFF. The CDR3 nucleotides read TGTGCTAGCAGCTTAGTTGGACAGTCCATCAACACTGAAGCTTTCTTT.

This clone was observed a few times. The chain couples TRBV5-6 to TRBJ2-1, with D possibly matching TRBD2 (7 bases). This CDR3 is built from 17 residues. Trimming stripped 5 bases from V and 2 bases from J, with 20 bases between. CDR1 and CDR2 (germline): SGHDT, YYEEEE. The CDR3 region is CASSPPAGRGPYNEQFF. DNA of the CDR3: TGTGCCAGCAGTCCCCCTGCCGGGCGGGGGCCCTACAATGAGCAGTTCTTC. Complete variable domain (other parts from reference TRBV5-6 and TRBJ2-1): DAGVTQSPTHLIKTRGQQVTLRCSPKSGHDTVSWYQQALGQGPQFIFQYYEEEERQRGNFPDRFSGHQFPNYSSELNVNALLLGDSALYLCASSPPAGRGPYNEQFFGPGTRLTVL.

For the CDR3, the DNA is TGTGCCAGCAGCTTGGGGGGGACAGGGAACGGCTACACCTTC. Translated: CASSLGGTGNGYTF. The chain couples TRBV5-4 to TRBJ1-2; 9 nucleotides agree with TRBD1. Germline CDR1 and CDR2: SGHNT and YYREEE (reference sequence). V was pared by 0 bases and J by 8 bases, with 5 bases of the junction left unmatched. There are 14 residues in the CDR3.

In this sample, this clone turned up once. The J gene is TRBJ2-5, the V gene TRBV6-1; tentative D call: TRBD2 (5 bases). TRBJ2-7 matches the DNA end more closely, so the J call is doubtful. From germline, CDR1 is MNHNS and CDR2 SASEGT. The CDR3 runs to 13 residues. CDR3 protein: CASSDGETYEQYF. CDR3 bases: TGTGCCAGCAGTGATGGGGAGACTTACGAGCAGTACTTC.

The DNA of the CDR3 is TGTGCCAGCAGTGAATACGTAGCGGACAATGAGCAGTTCTTC. It translates to CASSEYVADNEQFF. This chain connects TRBV25-1 to TRBJ2-1, with D tentatively TRBD2 (6 bases). The CDR3 spans 14 residues. CDR1 is MGHDK and CDR2 is SYGVNS in the germline V gene. V lost 0 bases to trimming and J lost 5 bases, with 8 bases between them.

V gene TRBV28 combines with J gene TRBJ1-2, with D unresolved. The germline CDR1 and CDR2 sequences are MDHEN and SYDVKM. V lost 5 bases, J lost 3 bases, and 22 bases lay in between. The length of the CDR3 is 17 residues. This CDR3 reads CASSPTRRGSRDYGYTF. CDR3 in DNA: TGTGCCAGCAGTCCCACCCGCCGTGGATCGAGGGACTATGGCTACACCTTC.

The chain joins TRBV2 to TRBJ2-7; maybe TRBD2 (5 bases). Germline-derived CDR1 and CDR2 are SNHLY and FYNNEI. Trimming cost V 0 bases and J 10 bases, with 16 bases left between them. CDR3 length: 14 residues. In DNA form, the CDR3 reads TGTGCCAGCAGTGAAGCGTTAGGGAGAAGCCCTCAGTACTTC. It translates to CASSEALGRSPQYF. The variable domain in full, with the rest retrieved from reference TRBV2 and TRBJ2-7, is EPEVTQTPSHQVTQMGQEVILRCVPISNHLYFYWYRQILGQKVEFLVSFYNNEISEKSEIFDDQFSVERPDGSNFTLKIRSTKLEDSAMYFCASSEALGRSPQYFGPGTRLTVT.

The chain joins TRBV19 to TRBJ1-5; D is unresolved. Per the germline V gene, CDR1 is LNHDA and CDR2 is SQIVND (reference sequence). The CDR3 sequence is 17 residues long. Trimming removed 6 bases at V and 0 bases at J, with 18 bases between. For the CDR3, the DNA is TGTGCCAGTAGAGTGGGCCCAGGTCGTAATAGCAATCAGCCCCAGCATTTT. It translates to CASRVGPGRNSNQPQHF. The variable domain in full, with the rest retrieved from reference TRBV19 and TRBJ1-5, is DGGITQSPKYLFRKEGQNVTLSCEQNLNHDAMYWYRQDPGQGLRLIYYSQIVNDFQKGDIAEGYSVSREKKESFPLTVTSAQKNPTAFYLCASRVGPGRNSNQPQHFGDGTRLSIL.

The V call is TRBV18, the J call TRBJ2-2, with D uncertain. There are 15 residues in the CDR3. V shed 4 bases and J shed 3 bases, with 12 bases lying between them. Germline-derived CDR1 and CDR2 are KGHSH and LQKENI. This CDR3 is CASSQPSIYTGELFF. The CDR3 region has the DNA TGTGCCAGCTCACAACCATCTATCTACACCGGGGAGCTGTTTTTT.

Only one count was recorded for this clone. J is TRBJ2-3 and V is TRBV7-3; D is uncertain. The CDR3 runs 13 residues. V lost 3 bases to trimming and J lost 4 bases, with 8 bases between them. From germline, CDR1 is SGHTA and CDR2 FQGTGA. CDR3 residues: CASSFELADTQYF. In DNA, the CDR3 is TGTGCCAGCAGCTTCGAGTTGGCAGATACGCAGTATTTT.

This sequence joins TRBV7-9 and TRBJ1-1; D remains ambiguous. CDR3 length equals 14 residues. V was shortened by 1 base and J by 1 base, with 7 bases between the two germline ends. Germline lookup yields CDR1 SEHNR and CDR2 FQNEAQ (reference sequence). The CDR3 bases are TGTGCCAGCAGCTTAGATTCCTCGAACACTGAAGCTTTCTTT. Its translation is CASSLDSSNTEAFF.

This chain connects TRBV11-2 to TRBJ2-5, with D possibly TRBD1 on 6 matching bases. The V end lost 1 base, the J end lost 0 bases, and 12 bases lay between the germline ends. This CDR3 contains 16 residues. Looked up from germline, CDR1 is SGHAT and CDR2 is FQNNGV. The CDR3 bases are TGTGCCAGCAGCTTAGTCTCCGGACAGAACCAAGAGACCCAGTACTTC. It codes for CASSLVSGQNQETQYF.

V and J are TRBV7-8 and TRBJ2-2; TRBD2 matches 10 bases. V gave up 11 bases and J gave up 0 bases; unmatched junction bases: 12. The CDR3 has 17 residues. From germline, CDR1 is SGHVS and CDR2 FQNEAQ. The CDR3 here is CASTGASGGSNTGELFF. The CDR3 DNA sequence: TGTGCCTCGACAGGGGCTAGCGGGGGATCGAACACCGGGGAGCTGTTTTTT. Supplemented by reference TRBV7-8 and TRBJ2-2, the full variable domain reads GAGVSQSPRYKVAKRGQDVALRCDPISGHVSLFWYQQALGQGPEFLTYFQNEAQLDKSGLPSDRFFAERPEGSVSTLKIQRTQQEDSAVYLCASTGASGGSNTGELFFGEGSRLTVL.

Only a few counts were recorded for this clone. The chain is built from TRBV30 and TRBJ2-5, with 9 bases aligning to TRBD2. Germline V lookup: CDR1 GTSNPN, CDR2 SVGIG (reference sequence). The CDR3 spans 14 residues. CDR3: CAIWGRGGFLFQYF. The CDR3 DNA reads as TGTGCGATCTGGGGGCGGGGGGGCTTTTTATTCCAGTACTTC. The full variable domain, completed using reference TRBV30 and TRBJ2-5, is SQTIHQWPATLVQPVGSPLSLECTVEGTSNPNLYWYRQAAGRGLQLLFYSVGIGQISSEVPQNLSASRPQDRQFILSSKKLLLSDSGFYLCAIWGRGGFLFQYFGPGTRLLVL.

The rearrangement uses TRBV9 and TRBJ1-4, with a weak D call TRBD1 (6 bases). V was shortened by 3 bases and J by 8 bases, with 11 bases between the two germline ends. Germline CDR1 reads SGDLS; CDR2 reads YYNGEE. The CDR3 sequence is 13 residues long. The CDR3 protein is CASSGEGEEKLFF. The CDR3 DNA is TGTGCCAGCAGCGGGGAGGGGGAGGAAAAACTGTTTTTT.

The CDR3, as DNA: TGTGCCAGCAGCTTAACTAGCGGGGGGTACTACAATGAGCAGTTCTTC. This gives the protein CASSLTSGGYYNEQFF. The chain recombines TRBV7-3 with TRBJ2-1; TRBD2 agrees at 10 bases. V shed 0 bases, J shed 3 bases, and the junction held 2 bases outside the gene matches. The germline V gene encodes CDR1 SGHTA and CDR2 FQGTGA. The CDR3 consists of 16 residues.

This clone was detected only a few times. V is TRBV5-3 and J is TRBJ2-5; 9 nucleotides match TRBD2. TRBV5-3 is an ORF for which the function is uncertain. Trimming removed 2 bases from V and 4 bases from J; junction bases left unmatched: 9. CDR3 length equals 16 residues. CDR3 in DNA: TGTGCCAGAAGCTTTTCTTGGCGGGAGGGCCGAGAGACCCAGTACTTC. This encodes CARSFSWREGRETQYF.

The chain couples TRBV29-1 to TRBJ2-1; 9 bases match TRBD2. This CDR3 region has 16 residues. Germline trimming cut 1 base from V and 4 bases from J; bases unmatched to any gene: 8. Germline V gene sequence: CDR1 SQVTM, CDR2 ANQGSEA. CDR3 DNA sequence: TGCAGCGTTGAAGTTGGCGGGAGGGCCTTTTACAATGAGCAGTTCTTC. This encodes CSVEVGGRAFYNEQFF.

This clone appeared a few times. The chain is built from TRBV5-1 and TRBJ1-3; D remains unclear. The V and J ends lost 4 bases and 2 bases respectively, with 13 bases between them. Looked up from germline, CDR1 is SGHRS and CDR2 is YFSETQ. The CDR3 extends over 15 amino acids. The CDR3 sequence is CASSPVAGAGNTIYF. The CDR3 DNA is TGCGCCAGCAGCCCCGTGGCCGGGGCTGGAAACACCATATATTTT.

The chain employs TRBV5-6 and TRBJ1-1; TRBD1 matches 10 bases. The V gene's germline CDR1 is SGHDT and CDR2 YYEEEE. The V gene end was trimmed by 4 bases and the J gene end by 8 bases; junction bases not matched to a gene: 8. This CDR3 is built from 14 residues. The CDR3 DNA sequence: TGTGCCAGCAGCCGAACCGGGACAGGGGTGGAAGCTTTCTTT. It translates to CASSRTGTGVEAFF.

The CDR3 region is CASSPGQVSGNEQFF. The CDR3 DNA reads as TGTGCCAGCAGCCCAGGACAGGTTTCCGGCAATGAGCAGTTCTTC. V is TRBV7-6 and J is TRBJ2-1; 7 bases agree with TRBD1. The junction had 10 bases not matched to a gene; V was cut back by 5 bases and J by 6 bases. This CDR3 region has 15 residues. From germline, CDR1 is SGHVS and CDR2 FNYEAQ.

The rearrangement uses TRBV6-4 and TRBJ1-2; 7 bases map to TRBD1. CDR3 size: 14 residues. Germline assignment: CDR1 MRHNA and CDR2 SNTAGT. After removal of 5 bases from V and 4 bases from J, the junction contained 7 bases not matched to a gene. The chain's CDR3 is CASSPDRDSYGYTF. CDR3 DNA: TGTGCCAGCAGTCCCGACAGGGATAGCTATGGCTACACCTTC.